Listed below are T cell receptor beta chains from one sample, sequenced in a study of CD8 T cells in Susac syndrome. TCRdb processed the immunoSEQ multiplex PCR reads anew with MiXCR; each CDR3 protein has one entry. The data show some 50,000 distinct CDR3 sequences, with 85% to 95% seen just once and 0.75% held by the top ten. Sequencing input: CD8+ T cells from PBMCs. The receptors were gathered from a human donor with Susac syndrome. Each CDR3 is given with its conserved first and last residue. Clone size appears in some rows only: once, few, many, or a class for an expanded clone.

CDR3 protein: CSVEAQGNYGYTF
V gene: TRBV29-1
clone size: .
CDR3 length: 13

CDR3 protein: CALQGNYGYTF
V gene: TRBV30
clone size: .
CDR3 length: 11

CDR3 protein: CASSYGTRQETQYF
V gene: TRBV6-5
clone size: few
CDR3 length: 14

CDR3 protein: CASSQVARTGNTIYF
V gene: TRBV4-2
clone size: .
CDR3 length: 15

CDR3 protein: CSVEDGAGGLGNTIYF
V gene: TRBV29-1
clone size: once
CDR3 length: 16

CDR3 protein: CASSSFLRGRIQETQYF
V gene: TRBV6-2/TRBV6-3
clone size: .
CDR3 length: 17

CDR3 protein: CASSHRDRDTEAFF
V gene: TRBV4-1
clone size: .
CDR3 length: 14

CDR3 protein: CSAFGLAGVSSYNEQFF
V gene: TRBV20-1
clone size: once
CDR3 length: 17

CDR3 protein: CASSEVGFDEQYF
V gene: TRBV6-2/TRBV6-3
clone size: .
CDR3 length: 13

CDR3 protein: CASSFSAELFF
V gene: TRBV12-3/TRBV12-4
clone size: .
CDR3 length: 11

CDR3 protein: CASSDRLPYGYTF
V gene: TRBV12-3/TRBV12-4
clone size: .
CDR3 length: 13

CDR3 protein: CASSFTPGGEQYF
V gene: TRBV28
clone size: .
CDR3 length: 13

CDR3 protein: CASSLTHEQFF
V gene: TRBV11-2
clone size: .
CDR3 length: 11

CDR3 protein: CASTWTVGSGNTIYF
V gene: TRBV19
clone size: .
CDR3 length: 15

CDR3 protein: CASSLTRGLRGYTF
V gene: TRBV5-6
clone size: .
CDR3 length: 14

CDR3 protein: CASSGPQGDYGYTF
V gene: TRBV6-2/TRBV6-3
clone size: .
CDR3 length: 14

CDR3 protein: CASSRQAGMYGYTF
V gene: TRBV28
clone size: .
CDR3 length: 14

CDR3 protein: CSVGQGDHNEQFF
V gene: TRBV29-1
clone size: .
CDR3 length: 13

CDR3 protein: CASSESEGQENTGELFF
V gene: TRBV2
clone size: .
CDR3 length: 17

CDR3 protein: CASSAGTGVGYTF
V gene: TRBV2
clone size: .
CDR3 length: 13

CDR3 protein: CASSFTGVANEQYF
V gene: TRBV5-6
clone size: .
CDR3 length: 14

CDR3 protein: CASSHPPWQGAGNTQYF
V gene: TRBV4-1
clone size: .
CDR3 length: 17

CDR3 protein: CASSLDNGYGYTF
V gene: TRBV7-9
clone size: .
CDR3 length: 13

CDR3 protein: CATSRDPRVEAFF
V gene: TRBV15
clone size: .
CDR3 length: 13

CDR3 protein: CASTMGQGSNQPQHF
V gene: TRBV2
clone size: .
CDR3 length: 15

CDR3 protein: CASSDSGATAYGYTF
V gene: TRBV6-1
clone size: .
CDR3 length: 15

CDR3 protein: CSAPGRPNTEAFF
V gene: TRBV20-1
clone size: .
CDR3 length: 13

CDR3 protein: CASSRTSSGEQYF
V gene: TRBV7-6
clone size: .
CDR3 length: 13

CDR3 protein: CSVETGGWEETQYF
V gene: TRBV29-1
clone size: .
CDR3 length: 14

CDR3 protein: CSDAPGTSYNEQFF
V gene: TRBV29-1
clone size: .
CDR3 length: 14

CDR3 protein: CASMSGVGYTF
V gene: TRBV9
clone size: .
CDR3 length: 11

CDR3 protein: CSVDRGNTIYF
V gene: TRBV29-1
clone size: .
CDR3 length: 11

CDR3 protein: CASSIGGDSNQPQHF
V gene: TRBV19
clone size: .
CDR3 length: 15

CDR3 protein: CASRGLAGGRIGELFF
V gene: TRBV12-3/TRBV12-4
clone size: few
CDR3 length: 16

CDR3 protein: CASSSSGRSSYNEQFF
V gene: TRBV7-9
clone size: .
CDR3 length: 16

CDR3 protein: CAWSVRGREEKLFF
V gene: TRBV30
clone size: .
CDR3 length: 14

CDR3 protein: CASTTGHAGYTF
V gene: TRBV5-6
clone size: .
CDR3 length: 12

CDR3 protein: CAWSTGGGLETQYF
V gene: TRBV30
clone size: once
CDR3 length: 14

CDR3 protein: CASSYTGYNEQFF
V gene: TRBV6-5
clone size: .
CDR3 length: 13

CDR3 protein: CASRVGRKETQYF
V gene: TRBV12-3/TRBV12-4
clone size: .
CDR3 length: 13

CDR3 protein: CASSPELTSGDGDTQYF
V gene: TRBV3-1
clone size: .
CDR3 length: 17

CDR3 protein: CASSSTGGIADTQYF
V gene: TRBV6-5
clone size: once
CDR3 length: 15

CDR3 protein: CASTPLPAGGASDTQYF
V gene: TRBV4-3
clone size: .
CDR3 length: 17

CDR3 protein: CASSGSGAYQETQYF
V gene: TRBV9
clone size: .
CDR3 length: 15

CDR3 protein: CASSVGYRGGKGYYEQYF
V gene: TRBV9
clone size: .
CDR3 length: 18

CDR3 protein: CASSQRGFMYF
V gene: TRBV16
clone size: .
CDR3 length: 11

CDR3 protein: CATSRTGTSGGARQETQYF
V gene: TRBV15
clone size: .
CDR3 length: 19

CDR3 protein: CASSERETQYF
V gene: TRBV21-1
clone size: .
CDR3 length: 11

CDR3 protein: CASSFGSGSTDTQYF
V gene: TRBV28
clone size: .
CDR3 length: 15

CDR3 protein: CASSQDFGFYGYTF
V gene: TRBV4-1
clone size: few
CDR3 length: 14

CDR3 protein: CASSLAVGGETQYF
V gene: TRBV5-4
clone size: .
CDR3 length: 14

CDR3 protein: CASSPRTHRYTQYF
V gene: TRBV27
clone size: .
CDR3 length: 14

CDR3 protein: CASSQVHVYGYTF
V gene: TRBV3-1
clone size: .
CDR3 length: 13

CDR3 protein: CASSLGGARTEAFF
V gene: TRBV27
clone size: .
CDR3 length: 14

CDR3 protein: CASSPGQGWGYTF
V gene: TRBV12-3/TRBV12-4
clone size: .
CDR3 length: 13

CDR3 protein: CATSRERRQPQHF
V gene: TRBV15
clone size: .
CDR3 length: 13

CDR3 protein: CASSSTGSGANVLTF
V gene: TRBV7-3
clone size: once
CDR3 length: 15

CDR3 protein: CASTPTGLGDTQYF
V gene: TRBV12-3/TRBV12-4
clone size: .
CDR3 length: 14